This T cell receptor beta chain was captured in a study of CD4 and CD8 cells across lung adenocarcinoma regions. From germline, CDR1 is MNHNS and CDR2 SASEGT. The CDR3 contains 15 residues. Trimming left V 5 bases short and J 6 bases short, with 16 bases between. Donors had localized lung adenocarcinoma, a non-small cell lung cancer. TCRdb used MiXCR to reprocess the PCR reads, holding one entry per CDR3 protein. Altogether around 16,000 distinct CDR3 sequences are present, 55% being singletons, with the ten largest covering about 31%. The genes are TRBV6-1 and TRBJ2-2, with D tentatively TRBD2 (6 bases). The sequence was obtained from a female donor with lung adenocarcinoma. The CD4 and CD8 labels of this study may be unreliable. Sample: CD8+ T cells from the center of a lung tumor. The CDR3 DNA sequence: TGTGCCAGCAGTCCCAAAGGAGGGTGGGCCGGGGAGCTGTTTTTT. Translating gives CASSPKGGWAGELFF.